The sequence of this TCR beta chain was determined in a study of cytomegalovirus exposure and HLA in healthy donors. This clone was seen only once. The donors were members of the validation cohort, which comprised 120 subjects and was separate from the first cohort of more than 500 subjects. The method was immunoSEQ multiplex PCR; TCRdb's version includes in-frame clones alone and lacks a portion of them. This table holds 55,000 to 80,000 clones, 95% found once. J lost 4 bases, V lost 6 bases, and 4 bases had no gene match. Germline V gives CDR1 MNHNS, CDR2 SASEGT. The CDR3 sequence is 13 residues long.

The specimen was PBMCs. V and J are TRBV6-1 and TRBJ2-3, with TRBD2 identical over 7 bases. The clonotype comes from a woman between 18 and 30 years old in good health and CMV-seropositive. CDR3 loop: CASRGAGADTQYF. CDR3 coding DNA: TGTGCCAGCAGAGGGGCGGGGGCAGATACGCAGTATTTT.